The rows below give T cell receptor beta chains drawn from one sample of a study of CD8+CD57+ T cells in acquired aplastic anemia. From the reads, TCRdb called clonotypes with MiXCR, one entry per CDR3 protein. The sample has 350,000 to 450,000 distinct CDR3 sequences; about 70% are singletons. Sequencing input: sorted CD4+, CD8+, or CD8+CD57+ T cells (not recorded which) from PBMCs. These receptors were obtained from a human donor in good health, serving as a control. CDR3s include the opening cysteine and the closing phenylalanine or tryptophan. A D gene is named only where the DNA matches it firmly. The listing skips clone size in some rows; elsewhere it reads once, few, many or a size class.

clone_size | j_call | d_call | v_call | cdr3_nt | cdr3_aa
- | TRBJ2-5 | - | TRBV7-8 | TGTGCCAGCAGCTTAAACATGGGCCAAGAGACCCAGTACTTC | CASSLNMGQETQYF
- | TRBJ2-3 | TRBD2 | TRBV7-4 | TGTGCCAGCCCCAGGACTAGCGGCCAAGTCACAGATACGCAGTATTTT | CASPRTSGQVTDTQYF
- | TRBJ1-5 | - | TRBV7-8 | TGTGCCAGCAGCTCAACGACAGGCCCGACCCAGTCCCAGCATTTT | CASSSTTGPTQSQHF
- | TRBJ2-2 | - | TRBV5-1 | TGTGCCAGCAGCTTGGAAGCGGGTCGGGGGGAGCTGTTTTTT | CASSLEAGRGELFF
- | TRBJ2-7 | - | TRBV7-2 | TGTGCCAGCAGCGTAGAGGTGGCCTACGACGAGTACTTCTTC | CASSVEVAYDEYFF
- | TRBJ1-4 | - | TRBV12-3/TRBV12-4 | TGTGCCATCAGTAGGGGGGGGCCTGGTGAAAAACTGTTTTTT | CAISRGGPGEKLFF
- | TRBJ2-7 | TRBD2 | TRBV5-5 | TGTGCCAGCACCCGCCGGGGGGGCGGAGATGGGCAGTACTTC | CASTRRGGGDGQYF
- | TRBJ1-1 | - | TRBV11-3 | TGTGCCAGCAGCGGAGGGGCAGAAGACACTGAAGCTTTCTTT | CASSGGAEDTEAFF
few | TRBJ1-2 | TRBD1 | TRBV6-2/TRBV6-3 | TGTGCCAGCAGTACGACACAGGGGGAGAGCCCCTATGGCTACACCTTC | CASSTTQGESPYGYTF
- | TRBJ2-7 | - | TRBV7-2 | TGCGCCAGCAGCTTAAGGGGCAGGTTACCTTCCTACGAGCAGTACTTC | CASSLRGRLPSYEQYF
- | TRBJ2-1 | TRBD2 | TRBV19 | TGTGCCAGTAGTACCGGGAGGGCCTGGGAGCAGTTCTTC | CASSTGRAWEQFF
- | TRBJ2-7 | - | TRBV7-9 | TGTGCCAGCAGCTTAGGAATGGGGGCAGCCCTGGACACTTTC | CASSLGMGAALDTF
- | TRBJ2-7 | TRBD1 | TRBV29-1 | TGCAGCGTCGGACAGGATTATTACGAGCAGTACTTC | CSVGQDYYEQYF
many | TRBJ2-1 | TRBD2 | TRBV6-6 | TGTGCCAGCAGTTACTCGTCTAGCGGGGGGTACAATGAGCAGTTCTTC | CASSYSSSGGYNEQFF
- | TRBJ2-7 | TRBD2 | TRBV20-1 | TGCAGTGCTCGTAGCGGGGGGACAGCTACCTACGAGCAGTACTTC | CSARSGGTATYEQYF
- | TRBJ2-3 | - | TRBV9 | TGTGCCATCAGCGAGCGGACAGCGGGGACAGCAACGAAGTATTTT | CAISERTAGTATKYF
many | TRBJ1-2 | - | TRBV12-3/TRBV12-4 | TGTGCCAGCAGCAAGACAGGTAGCAACTATGGCTACACCTTC | CASSKTGSNYGYTF
- | TRBJ2-5 | - | TRBV20-1 | TGCAGTGCTACTATAGACAGATACCGCAATCGGGAGACCCAGTACTTC | CSATIDRYRNRETQYF
- | TRBJ1-2 | - | TRBV12-3/TRBV12-4 | TGTGCCAGCAGTCCTGGCAGGGGAGTCGATGGCTACACCTTC | CASSPGRGVDGYTF
- | TRBJ1-5 | - | TRBV5-6 | TGTGCCAGCAGTGTAGAGCGCGGGACAAAGACCAATCAGCCCCAGCATTTT | CASSVERGTKTNQPQHF
many | TRBJ1-4 | TRBD1 | TRBV7-9 | TGTGCCAGCAGGCTACAGGGGGCCGCTAATGAAAAACTGTTTTTT | CASRLQGAANEKLFF
- | TRBJ2-7 | TRBD2 | TRBV7-8 | TGTGCCAGCAGCTCCACTAGCGGGGTCCCCTACGAGCAGTACTTC | CASSSTSGVPYEQYF
- | TRBJ1-4 | - | TRBV2 | TGTGCCAGCAGCCCAGGACGGAGCCTTAAGGAAAGAGCGGTTTTT | CASSPGRSLKERAVF
- | TRBJ1-1 | - | TRBV7-2 | TGTGCCAGCAGCTCCAAGGGACGGGATCAGCCCGAGCATTTCTTT | CASSSKGRDQPEHFF
- | TRBJ2-7 | - | TRBV7-9 | TGTGCCAGCAGAGGAGAAATCAGGACCCACTCCTACGAGCAGTACTTC | CASRGEIRTHSYEQYF
many | TRBJ1-2 | - | TRBV9 | TGTGCCAGCAGCTTCGACACGAACTATGGCTACACCTTC | CASSFDTNYGYTF
many | TRBJ2-1 | TRBD2 | TRBV9 | TGTGCCAGCAGCGTAGCCTCTCTAGCGGGGGGCGGGAATGAGCAGTTCTTC | CASSVASLAGGGNEQFF
- | TRBJ1-1 | - | TRBV14 | TGTGCCAGCAGCCATGCCAAGAGGGAAGGAGCTGCTTTCTTT | CASSHAKREGAAFF
- | TRBJ2-7 | - | TRBV20-1 | TGCAGTGCTAGCAGAACCGAGCAGTACTTC | CSASRTEQYF
- | TRBJ1-2 | - | TRBV7-9 | TGTGCCAGCAGCCAACGGTCCCCCGATGGCTACACCTTC | CASSQRSPDGYTF
- | TRBJ2-6 | - | TRBV7-9 | TGTGCCAGCAGCTTAGACACCTACATTCACAATGAGCAGACTTTC | CASSLDTYIHNEQTF
- | TRBJ2-7 | - | TRBV20-1 | TGCAGTGCTAGTTCCGCGGACGATACGCAGCAGTACTTC | CSASSADDTQQYF
- | TRBJ2-7 | - | TRBV11-2 | TGTGCCAGCAGCTTAGACGTGGGGTTATCCTACGAGCAGTACTTC | CASSLDVGLSYEQYF
- | TRBJ2-7 | - | TRBV5-5 | TGTGCCAGCAGCCAACCGGGCAGGGTCGCCTACGAGCAGTACTTC | CASSQPGRVAYEQYF
once | TRBJ1-6 | - | TRBV2 | TGTGCCAGCAGAGATCCAAGGTCAGCGCTGCACTTT | CASRDPRSALHF
- | TRBJ2-1 | - | TRBV12-3/TRBV12-4 | TGTGCCAGCAGATGGTCCTCAGGCCAGAACAATGAGCAGTTCTTC | CASRWSSGQNNEQFF
few | TRBJ2-5 | TRBD2 | TRBV10-3 | TGTGCCACCTCCCTAGCGGGGCAAGAGACCCAGTACTTC | CATSLAGQETQYF
- | TRBJ1-2 | - | TRBV11-2 | TGTGCCAGCAGCTTAGTTGAGGGATATGGCTACACCTTC | CASSLVEGYGYTF
many | TRBJ2-1 | - | TRBV6-5 | TGTGCCAGCAGTTACATACCAGGGACGGCTAACAATGAGCAGTTCTTC | CASSYIPGTANNEQFF
- | TRBJ2-5 | - | TRBV25-1 | TGTGCCAGCAGTCCCCGGACAGAGCAAGAGACCCAGTACTTC | CASSPRTEQETQYF
few | TRBJ1-2 | TRBD1 | TRBV5-5 | TGTGCCAGCAGCGTTCGAACAGGGGCGGGCTATGGCTACACCTTC | CASSVRTGAGYGYTF
once | TRBJ2-7 | - | TRBV19 | TGTGCCAGCGCGAGGGGGGCAGGGGGGAACGAGCAGTACTTC | CASARGAGGNEQYF
- | TRBJ2-5 | - | TRBV20-1 | TGCAGTGCTAGAGGCTGGACAGTGCAAGAGACCCAGTACTTC | CSARGWTVQETQYF
- | TRBJ1-2 | - | TRBV29-1 | TGCAGCGTTCGCGGTGGTGTTTATGGCTACACCTTC | CSVRGGVYGYTF
many | TRBJ2-1 | TRBD1 | TRBV20-1 | TGCAGTGCTAGAAGGACAGGGGGCTCCTACAATGAGCAGTTCTTC | CSARRTGGSYNEQFF